A single T cell receptor (beta chain) is shown here with its context. What it binds is not known. Time point given: week 5, during vaccination. Topical imiquimod accompanied each vaccine dose, which consisted of 300 ug of mutant IDH1 20-mer peptide. These data are taken from a study of a mutant IDH1 vaccine in newly diagnosed glioma. Germline V gives CDR1 SNHLY, CDR2 FYNNEI. V was cut by 7 bases and J by 1 base, with 4 bases left in between. The CDR3 is made up of 11 amino acids. Sequencing used immunoSEQ multiplex PCR; TCRdb keeps in-frame clones, though not all of them. The table records tens of thousands of clones, about 91% of them present only once.

This rearrangement joins TRBV2 to TRBJ1-1; unclear D gene. The sequence was obtained from a woman aged 50 to 65 with glioma. Here the sequenced sample was PBMCs, taken from a glioma patient whose treatment included an IDH1 peptide vaccine. This chain's CDR3 is CASTPNTEAFF. CDR3 nucleotide sequence: TGTGCCAGCACTCCGAACACTGAAGCTTTCTTT. The full variable domain, completed using reference TRBV2 and TRBJ1-1, is EPEVTQTPSHQVTQMGQEVILRCVPISNHLYFYWYRQILGQKVEFLVSFYNNEISEKSEIFDDQFSVERPDGSNFTLKIRSTKLEDSAMYFCASTPNTEAFFGQGTRLTVV.